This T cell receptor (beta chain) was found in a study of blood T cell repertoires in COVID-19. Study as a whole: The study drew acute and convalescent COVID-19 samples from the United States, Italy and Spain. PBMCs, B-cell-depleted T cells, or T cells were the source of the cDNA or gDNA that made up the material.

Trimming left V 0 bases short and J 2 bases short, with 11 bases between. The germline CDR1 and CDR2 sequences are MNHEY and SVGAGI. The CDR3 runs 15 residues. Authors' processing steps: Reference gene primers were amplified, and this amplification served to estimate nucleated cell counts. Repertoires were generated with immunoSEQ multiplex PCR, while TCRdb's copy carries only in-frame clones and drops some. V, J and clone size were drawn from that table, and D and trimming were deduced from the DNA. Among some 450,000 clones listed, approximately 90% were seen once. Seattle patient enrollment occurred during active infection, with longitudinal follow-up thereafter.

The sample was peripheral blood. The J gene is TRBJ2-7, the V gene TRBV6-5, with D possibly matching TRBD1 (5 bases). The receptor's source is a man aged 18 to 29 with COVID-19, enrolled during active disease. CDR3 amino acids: CASSYSTVTTYEQYF. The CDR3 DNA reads TGTGCCAGCAGTTACTCGACAGTTACTACCTACGAGCAGTACTTC.